Sequencing of this TCR beta chain was carried out in a study of blood T cell repertoires in COVID-19. Across the study: The United States, Italy and Spain provided the acute and convalescent COVID-19 samples. The cDNA or gDNA used as material had been derived from T cells, B-cell-depleted T cells, or PBMCs.

The CDR3 is 15 residues long. The V and J ends lost 1 base and 0 bases respectively, with 9 bases between them. The germline V gene encodes CDR1 LNHDA and CDR2 SQIVND (reference sequence). The authors' processing: Nucleated cell counts were estimated from reference gene primer amplification. Produced via immunoSEQ multiplex PCR; TCRdb's table is partial and in-frame only. The D gene and trimming were derived from the DNA, and the V and J assignments and clone size from that table. The sample carries approximately 69,000 clones, approximately 85% recorded once. Input material: peripheral blood. This chain links TRBV19 with TRBJ1-2; D is unclear. This receptor was taken from a man aged 50-59 years with acute or convalescent COVID-19. The CDR3 loop is CASSIGPTTNYGYTF. In DNA form, the CDR3 reads TGTGCCAGTAGTATAGGTCCGACAACTAACTATGGCTACACCTTC.